This T cell receptor beta chain was found in a study of memory CD4+ T cells and cytomegalovirus serostatus. The sort gate was single viable CD3+CD4+CD8-CD45RO+ cells for memory CD4+ T cells. Per the original data handling: Out-of-frame sequences were removed, leaving a few million distinct TCRbeta sequences. TCRdb's table, derived via immunoSEQ multiplex PCR, lists solely in-frame clones and lacks some. V, J and clone size are taken as reported in that table, and D and trimming were inferred from the DNA itself. The profile shows approximately 45,000 clones, about 80% of them singletons. In regard to this clone: Antigen unknown.

With 3 bases removed from V and 7 bases from J, the gap between germline ends came to 9 bases. Germline CDR1 reads GTSNPN; CDR2 reads SVGIG (reference sequence). The CDR3 extends over 11 amino acids. General observations from the study: About 40% of the roughly 160 known CMV-associated TCRbeta sequences appeared in CD4+ memory.

This rearrangement joins TRBV30 to TRBJ1-2; weak D call: TRBD1 (6 bases). This TCR was sampled from an adult in good health and CMV-seronegative. Source material: memory CD4+ T cells from blood. The CDR3 DNA sequence: TGTGCCTGGAGAGGACAGAGTGGCTACACCTTC. Its translation is CAWRGQSGYTF.